Below, 11 T cell receptor beta chains from the same sample are listed, as sequenced in a study of T cells in Graves' hyperthyroidism and ophthalmopathy. Amplified TCR beta CDR3 regions derived from RNA transcripts. HTBI primers were used for first-round RT-PCR of the TCR CDR3. Via MiXCR, TCRdb re-called the multiplex PCR reads, giving one row per CDR3 protein. The sample lists about 480,000 distinct CDR3 sequences; over 13% were seen once. Sequenced input: blood. The receptors derive from a woman aged 18-29 years with Graves' hyperthyroidism.

This clonotype came up many times. The chain combines TRBV11-3 with TRBJ2-1; 11 bases align to TRBD2. The V and J ends lost 1 base and 8 bases, in that order; junction bases with no gene match: 13. The V gene's germline CDR1 is SGHNT and CDR2 YENEEA. The CDR3 runs to 18 residues. CDR3 amino acids: CASSLGGALAGGHHEQFF. In DNA form, the CDR3 reads TGTGCCAGCAGCTTAGGCGGGGCGCTAGCGGGAGGTCACCATGAGCAGTTCTTC.

V gene TRBV19 combines with J gene TRBJ2-2; D call uncertain. The CDR3 runs 18 residues. V was shortened by 1 base and J by 1 base, with 16 bases between the two germline ends. The germline CDR1 and CDR2 sequences are LNHDA and SQIVND (reference sequence). The CDR3 region has the DNA TGTGCCAGTAGTATAGCTCTACCCCGGACGGTGAACACCGGGGAGCTGTTTTTT. As protein: CASSIALPRTVNTGELFF. Complete variable domain (other parts from reference TRBV19 and TRBJ2-2): DGGITQSPKYLFRKEGQNVTLSCEQNLNHDAMYWYRQDPGQGLRLIYYSQIVNDFQKGDIAEGYSVSREKKESFPLTVTSAQKNPTAFYLCASSIALPRTVNTGELFFGEGSRLTVL.

There are many counts of this clonotype. This chain uses TRBV20-1 with TRBJ2-5; tentative D call: TRBD1 (5 bases). Germline-derived CDR1 and CDR2 are DFQATT and SNEGSKA (reference sequence). V was clipped by 5 bases and J by 5 bases, with 15 bases between them. CDR3 length equals 13 residues. The CDR3 DNA is TGCAGTGCTCCTCAGACTCCAGGGGAGACCCAGTACTTC. Protein: CSAPQTPGETQYF.

This clonotype was counted at least ten times. The rearrangement links TRBV28 to TRBJ1-3; no definite D call. The CDR3 sequence is 12 residues long. In germline, CDR1 is MDHEN, CDR2 SYDVKM. Trimming cost V 2 bases and J 8 bases, with 7 bases left between them. The CDR3 DNA sequence: TGTGCCAGCAGTTTACAACACGACACCATATATTTT. It is translated as CASSLQHDTIYF. Variable domain in full (rest from reference TRBV28 and TRBJ1-3): DVKVTQSSRYLVKRTGEKVFLECVQDMDHENMFWYRQDPGLGLRLIYFSYDVKMKEKGDIPEGYSVSREKKERFSLILESASTNQTSMYLCASSLQHDTIYFGEGSWLTVV.

This clonotype was recorded at least ten times. The chain links TRBV29-1 to TRBJ2-3; the D is unclear. V was clipped by 7 bases and J by 0 bases, with 8 bases between them. The CDR3 runs to 12 residues. The germline V gene has CDR1 SQVTM and CDR2 ANQGSEA. Here the CDR3 DNA reads TGCAGCGGGACGGTGAGCACAGATACGCAGTATTTT. This gives the protein CSGTVSTDTQYF.

This clonotype was recorded a few times. The chain carries TRBV27 and TRBJ1-2, with D tentatively TRBD1 (6 bases). Trimming stripped 6 bases from V and 10 bases from J, with 18 bases between. Germline CDR1 is MNHEY and CDR2 is SMNVEV (reference sequence). The CDR3 sequence is 13 residues long. CDR3 in amino acids: CASSNLPGADYTF. The CDR3 DNA reads as TGTGCCAGCAGCAACTTACCAGGGGCCGACTACACCTTC.

Concerning this clonotype itself: A much larger clone lies a single base off, so this may be a read error. The chain is built from TRBV27 and TRBJ2-2, with TRBD2 matching over 9 bases. Germline CDR1 reads MNHEY; CDR2 reads SMNVEV (reference sequence). Losses at the gene ends were 3 bases for V and 6 bases for J; bases not matched to a gene: 8. This CDR3 spans 16 amino acids. CDR3 amino acids: CASSFALAGDAGELFF. The CDR3 nucleotides are TGTGCCAGCAGTTTTGCCTTAGCGGGAGACGCCGGGGAGCTGTTTTTT.

V usage is TRBV29-1 and J usage is TRBJ2-4; the D gene is possibly TRBD1 (6 bases). The V end lost 7 bases, the J end lost 0 bases, and 22 bases lay between the germline ends. This CDR3 spans 17 amino acids. The germline V gene has CDR1 SQVTM and CDR2 ANQGSEA. The CDR3 here is CSALDRPDRLAKNIQYF. In DNA, the CDR3 is TGCAGCGCCTTGGACAGACCGGACCGATTAGCCAAAAACATTCAGTACTTC.

In its sample, this clonotype was seen a few times. The DNA of the CDR3 is TGTGCCAGCAGCCAAACAGCGGGAGGGCCCTACGAGCAGTACTTC. Encoded protein: CASSQTAGGPYEQYF. The chain couples TRBV4-2 to TRBJ2-7; TRBD2 aligns across 10 bases. The CDR3 contains 15 residues. Germline V gene data show CDR1 as LGHNA and CDR2 as YNFKEQ. Trimming took 2 bases from V and 2 from J; bases not matched to a gene: 3.

This clonotype was observed many times. This chain connects TRBV7-2 to TRBJ2-7, with a weak D call TRBD2 (6 bases). CDR3 length: 15 residues. Germline CDR1 reads SGHTA; CDR2 reads FQGNSA. Trimming shortened V by 4 bases and J by 4 bases, and 17 bases separated the two germline ends. The CDR3 nucleotides read TGTGCCAGCAGCTCTTATCCCCTCGGGGGTTACGAGCAGTACGTC. It specifies CASSSYPLGGYEQYV.

The table lists this clonotype with many counts. The chain employs TRBV11-3 and TRBJ2-1; 7 bases fit TRBD2. V lost 1 base to trimming and J lost 4 bases; unmatched junction nucleotides: 7. This CDR3 has 16 amino acids. Germline V CDR1 and CDR2: SGHNT, YENEEA. The CDR3 DNA reads as TGTGCCAGCAGCTTAGGAAGCGCTAGCGGTTACAATGAGCAGTTCTTC. Its translation: CASSLGSASGYNEQFF. Full variable domain (rest looked up from reference TRBV11-3 and TRBJ2-1): EAGVVQSPRYKIIEKKQPVAFWCNPISGHNTLYWYLQNLGQGPELLIRYENEEAVDDSQLPKDRFSAERLKGVDSTLKIQPAELGDSAVYLCASSLGSASGYNEQFFGPGTRLTVL.